This TCR beta chain was sequenced in a study of blood T cell repertoires in COVID-19. Study summary: Specimens from acute and convalescent COVID-19 originated in the United States, Italy and Spain. PBMCs, B-cell-depleted T cells, or T cells were the source of the cDNA or gDNA that made up the material.

The CDR3 extends over 17 amino acids. V lost 0 bases and J 0 bases, leaving 13 bases between the germline ends. How the authors handled the data: Amplification with reference gene primers provided the estimates of nucleated cell counts. Using immunoSEQ multiplex PCR, the repertoire was profiled, and TCRdb retains in-frame clones only, with some absent. V, J and clone size derive from that table, while D and trimming were established from the DNA sequence. The table shows some 64,000 clones, with under 85% occurring only once. This receptor was identified in a woman of 80 years or more with active or convalescent COVID-19. The sequencing sample was made of peripheral blood. V is TRBV23-1 and J is TRBJ2-3; D is ambiguous. TRBV23-1 is an ORF for which the function is uncertain. The CDR3 loop reads CASSQSCDTGSTDTQYF. The CDR3 DNA is TGCGCCAGCAGTCAATCGTGTGACACCGGTAGCACAGATACGCAGTATTTT.